This paragraph covers one T cell receptor beta chain sequence. Template material for amplifying TCR beta CDR3 regions consisted of RNA transcripts. Researchers ran a first-round RT-PCR on the TCR CDR3 using the HTBI primer set. TCRdb recomputed calls from the multiplex PCR reads with MiXCR, one row per CDR3 protein. The repertoire holds under 350,000 distinct CDR3 sequences, with roughly 18% as singletons. This specimen comes from a study of T cells in Graves' hyperthyroidism and ophthalmopathy. Study details: Initial diagnosis, before any treatment, was when peripheral blood was collected.

Hyperthyroidism, newly diagnosed and lasting under 2 months, affected patients aged 18 to 65. Reasons for excluding patients were uncontrolled infection, other autoimmune disease, pregnancy or lactation. PBMCs were collected from a 10 ml volume of fresh peripheral blood. Germline CDR1 SGHRS, CDR2 YFSETQ. The J segment lost 6 bases and the V segment lost 3 bases, leaving 10 bases of the junction unmatched. CDR3 length: 15 residues. V gene TRBV5-1 combines with J gene TRBJ2-7; 9 nucleotides align to TRBD1. The sample consisted of blood. The clonotype was recovered from a woman aged 45-65 years with Graves' hyperthyroidism. In DNA, the CDR3 is TGCGCCAGCAGCTCGAAGGGACAGGGTCTCGTCGAGCAGTACGTC. It specifies CASSSKGQGLVEQYV.